This TCR beta chain was sequenced in a study of T cells in Graves' hyperthyroidism and ophthalmopathy. On the study more broadly: Peripheral blood was drawn at first diagnosis, prior to all treatment.

Note on this clonotype: Its antigen is unknown.

J was trimmed by 3 bases and V by 3 bases; bases with no gene match: 13. The germline gives CDR1 GTSNPN, CDR2 SVGIG (reference sequence). The CDR3 is 18 amino acids. The TCR beta CDR3 regions underwent amplification using RNA transcripts as the source. Using the HTBI primer set, a first-round RT-PCR was run on the TCR CDR3. TCRdb recomputed calls from the multiplex PCR reads with MiXCR, one row per CDR3 protein. The sample lists 530,000 or so distinct CDR3 sequences, 15% to 20% occurring once. Study results and caveats: A model of 13 V-J features distinguished ophthalmopathy from stable hyperthyroidism.

This TCR derives from a woman in her late teens or twenties with Graves' ophthalmopathy. The sample consisted of blood. V and J are TRBV30 and TRBJ1-6; 8 nucleotides align to TRBD1. The CDR3, as DNA: TGTGCCTGGAGGACCGGGACAGGTCTCCCCAACTATAATTCACCCCTCCACTTT. Its protein is CAWRTGTGLPNYNSPLHF.